This T cell receptor beta chain is drawn from a study of blood T cell repertoires in COVID-19. At the level of the study: Italy, Spain and the United States were the sources of the convalescent and acute COVID-19 samples.

The CDR3 is 20 amino acids. The junction had 18 bases not matched to a gene; V was cut back by 5 bases and J by 1 base. Authors' data handling: The assay estimated nucleated cells by amplifying reference gene primers. Libraries were prepared by immunoSEQ multiplex PCR; TCRdb keeps only in-frame clonotypes and omits some of them. The DNA was the basis for D and trimming; V, J and clone size are from that table. Of 300,000 to 350,000 clones listed, roughly 89% are singletons. The genes are TRBV5-3 and TRBJ2-2; 9 nucleotides line up with TRBD1. TRBV5-3 is noted as an ORF with a role that remains uncertain. The sample taken for sequencing was PBMCs or T cells enriched from blood (not recorded which). This receptor was identified in a woman aged 18 to 35 with acute COVID-19. Written as DNA, the CDR3 is TGTGCCAGAAGTGAAATGAAACTCCCGGGACAGGGTAAGAACACCGGGGAGCTGTTTTTT. It encodes CARSEMKLPGQGKNTGELFF.